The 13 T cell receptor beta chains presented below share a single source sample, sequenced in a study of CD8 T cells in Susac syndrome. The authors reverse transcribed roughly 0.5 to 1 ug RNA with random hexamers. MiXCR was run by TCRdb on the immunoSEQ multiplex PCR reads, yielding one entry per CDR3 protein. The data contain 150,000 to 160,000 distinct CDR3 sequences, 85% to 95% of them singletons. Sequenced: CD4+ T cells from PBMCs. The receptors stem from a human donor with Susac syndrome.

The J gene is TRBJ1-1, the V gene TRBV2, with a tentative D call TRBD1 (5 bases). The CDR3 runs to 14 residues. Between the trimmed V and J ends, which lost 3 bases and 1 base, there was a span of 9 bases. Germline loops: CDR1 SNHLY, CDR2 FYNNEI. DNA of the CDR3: TGTGCCAGCAGTGACCCCCAGGGGAACACTGAAGCTTTCTTT. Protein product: CASSDPQGNTEAFF.

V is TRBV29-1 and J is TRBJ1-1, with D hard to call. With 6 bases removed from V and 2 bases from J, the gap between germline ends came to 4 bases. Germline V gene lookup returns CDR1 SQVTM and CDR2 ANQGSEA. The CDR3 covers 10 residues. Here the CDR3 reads CSVDNTEAFF. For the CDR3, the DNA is TGCAGCGTGGATAACACTGAAGCTTTCTTT.

The DNA for the CDR3 is TGTGCCAGCAGCCTCCGAGGAGGCCCGAACACTGAAGCTTTCTTT. Residues: CASSLRGGPNTEAFF. This chain connects TRBV3-1 to TRBJ1-1; D is ambiguous. This CDR3 contains 15 residues. The germline CDR1 and CDR2 sequences are LGHDT and YNNKEL (reference sequence). V lost 4 bases to trimming and J lost 1 base, with 13 bases between them.

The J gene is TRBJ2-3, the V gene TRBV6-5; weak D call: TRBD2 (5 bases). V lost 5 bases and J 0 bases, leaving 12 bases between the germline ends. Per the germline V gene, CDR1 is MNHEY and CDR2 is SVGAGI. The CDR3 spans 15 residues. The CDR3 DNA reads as TGTGCCAGCAGTCTCGGGGATCACAGCACAGATACGCAGTATTTT. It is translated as CASSLGDHSTDTQYF.

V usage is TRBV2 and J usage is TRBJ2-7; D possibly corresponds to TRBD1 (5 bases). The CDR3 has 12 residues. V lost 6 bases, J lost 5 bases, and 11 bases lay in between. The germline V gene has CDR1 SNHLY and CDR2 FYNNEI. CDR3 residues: CASRRQLNEQYF. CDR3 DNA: TGTGCCAGCAGGAGACAGCTCAACGAGCAGTACTTC.

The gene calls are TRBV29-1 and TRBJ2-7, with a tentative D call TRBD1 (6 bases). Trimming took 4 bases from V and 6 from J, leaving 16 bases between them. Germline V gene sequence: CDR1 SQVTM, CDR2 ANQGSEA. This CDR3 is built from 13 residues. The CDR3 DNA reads TGCAGCGTTGTCAGGACAGTTTTTGGCGAGCAGTACTTC. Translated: CSVVRTVFGEQYF.

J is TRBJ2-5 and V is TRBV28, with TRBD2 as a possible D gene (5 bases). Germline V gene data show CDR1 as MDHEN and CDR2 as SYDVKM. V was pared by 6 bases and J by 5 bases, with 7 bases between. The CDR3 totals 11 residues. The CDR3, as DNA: TGTGCCAGCAGGGACTTGGAGACCCAGTACTTC. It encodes CASRDLETQYF.

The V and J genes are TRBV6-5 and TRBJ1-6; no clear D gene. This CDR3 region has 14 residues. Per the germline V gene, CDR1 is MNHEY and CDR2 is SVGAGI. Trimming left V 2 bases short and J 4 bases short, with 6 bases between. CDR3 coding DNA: TGTGCCAGCAGTTACGAGGAATATAATTCACCCCTCCACTTT. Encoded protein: CASSYEEYNSPLHF.

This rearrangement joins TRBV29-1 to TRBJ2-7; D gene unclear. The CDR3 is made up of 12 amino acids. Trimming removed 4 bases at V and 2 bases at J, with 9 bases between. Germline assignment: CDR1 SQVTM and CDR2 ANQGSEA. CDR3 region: CSVALGPYEQYF. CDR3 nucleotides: TGCAGCGTTGCCCTCGGGCCCTACGAGCAGTACTTC.

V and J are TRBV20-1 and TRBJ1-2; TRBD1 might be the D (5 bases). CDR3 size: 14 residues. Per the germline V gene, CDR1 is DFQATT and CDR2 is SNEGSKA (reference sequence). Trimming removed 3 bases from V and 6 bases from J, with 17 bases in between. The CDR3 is CSASPGPLQNGYTF. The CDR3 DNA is TGCAGTGCTAGTCCAGGGCCTCTCCAAAATGGCTACACCTTC.

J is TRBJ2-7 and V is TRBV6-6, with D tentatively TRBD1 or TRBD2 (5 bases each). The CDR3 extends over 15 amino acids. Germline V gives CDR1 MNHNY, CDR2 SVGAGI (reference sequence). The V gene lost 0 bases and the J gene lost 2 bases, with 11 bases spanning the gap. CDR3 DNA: TGTGCCAGCAGTTACTCCGGGGCCAGGACCTACGAGCAGTACTTC. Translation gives CASSYSGARTYEQYF.

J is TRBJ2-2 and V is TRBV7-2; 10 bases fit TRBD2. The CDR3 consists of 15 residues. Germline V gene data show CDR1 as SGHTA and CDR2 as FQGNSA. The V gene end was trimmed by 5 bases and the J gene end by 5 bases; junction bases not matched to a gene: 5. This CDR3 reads CASSLTSGVTGELFF. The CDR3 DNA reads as TGTGCCAGCAGCCTTACTAGCGGGGTAACCGGGGAGCTGTTTTTT.

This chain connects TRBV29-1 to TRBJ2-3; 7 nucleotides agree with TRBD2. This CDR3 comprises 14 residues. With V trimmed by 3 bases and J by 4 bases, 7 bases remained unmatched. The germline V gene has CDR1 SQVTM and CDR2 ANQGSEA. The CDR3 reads CSVDWGRGADTQYF. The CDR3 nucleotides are TGCAGCGTTGACTGGGGGAGGGGTGCAGATACGCAGTATTTT.